This T cell receptor beta chain is drawn from a study of CD8 T cells in ankylosing spondylitis (dated 2017 in TCRdb). Regarding the research as a whole: T cell receptor beta repertoires were profiled in healthy donors and ankylosing spondylitis patients so that disease-linked TCR variants could be found. The full study cohort was made up of 25 to 30 ankylosing spondylitis patients and fewer than 120 healthy donors. Peripheral blood samples were taken, and synovial fluid was additionally collected from ankylosing spondylitis patients.

Reads for this sample came from an Illumina HiSeq 2500. Quantitative 5'-RACE with molecular barcodes was the method used to prepare the TCR beta libraries. In the authors' own workflow: To identify disease-linked TCR variants, a new computational method was used, one built on a probabilistic model of VDJ rearrangement. TCRdb reprocessed the public reads (quality trimming at Q25 with fastp, clone calling with MiXCR) and kept in-frame beta chains. All rows with the same CDR3 protein become a single entry with the most common DNA and genes. These V and J calls originate from TCRdb's pipeline instead of the authors' own analysis. This sample has fewer than 550,000 distinct CDR3 sequences in its table, and roughly 5% of those were observed once. The ten biggest clones cover under 4.5% of the sample. The research as a whole found: A CD8+ phenotype was shown by the disease-linked clones, which were found at relatively low frequencies in peripheral blood. A TCR beta motif of 7 or 8 highly homologous amino acid variants appeared characteristic of blood from ankylosing spondylitis patients. Some motif variants had previously been reported in the synovial fluid and blood of reactive arthritis patients, which suggests shared mechanisms of disease initiation. The disease-linked clones were reported as significantly enriched in matched synovial fluid samples from ankylosing spondylitis patients.

Notes on this clonotype: The antigen it recognizes is unknown. Base qualities are not recorded, but no much larger clone differs from it by a single base.

The sequence was collected from a male donor with ankylosing spondylitis. The sample taken for sequencing was blood, either unsorted or a sorted T cell fraction (not recorded which).

The DNA sequence is as follows: TGTGCCAGCAGTCCCGGTGGTAGCCGGGACGGGGAGCTGTTTTTT. This yields the protein CASSPGGSRDGELFF. This chain joins TRBV28 to TRBJ2-2; possibly the D gene is TRBD2, per 5 matching bases. Looking up the germline V gene yields CDR1 MDHEN and CDR2 SYDVKM. V gives up 5 bases and J gives up 7 bases, and the segment between their germline ends measures 17 bases. The CDR3 runs 15 amino acids, cysteine and phenylalanine included. Just CDR3 DNA is preserved here, 45 bases in frame from base 1.